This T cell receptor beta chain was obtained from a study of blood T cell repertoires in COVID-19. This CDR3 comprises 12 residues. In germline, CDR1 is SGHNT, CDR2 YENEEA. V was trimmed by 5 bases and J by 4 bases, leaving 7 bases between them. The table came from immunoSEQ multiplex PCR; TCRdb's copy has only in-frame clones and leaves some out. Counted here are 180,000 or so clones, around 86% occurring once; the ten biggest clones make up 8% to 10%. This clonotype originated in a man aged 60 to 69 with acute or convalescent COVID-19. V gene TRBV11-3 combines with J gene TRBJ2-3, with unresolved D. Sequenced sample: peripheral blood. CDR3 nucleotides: TGTGCCAGCAGCCCCGAGGCAGATACGCAGTATTTT. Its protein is CASSPEADTQYF.